This T cell receptor beta chain originates from a study of T cells in tuberculosis. Time point here: new active TB diagnosis, blood taken before or within 7 days of starting treatment. Positive smear microscopy and/or M. tuberculosis culture confirmed active disease. Germline loops: CDR1 MDHEN, CDR2 SYDVKM. The CDR3 sequence is 18 residues long. Trimming at V came to 2 bases and at J to 1 base, leaving 12 bases not matched to a gene. General study points: Selection depended on which cryopreserved specimens were available.

A note on this clone: What it binds is unknown.

Measured with immunoSEQ multiplex PCR; TCRdb has only the in-frame clones, and not every one. This table has under 45,000 clones, around 93% appearing once. The chain is built from TRBV28 and TRBJ2-3, with 7 nucleotides matching TRBD1. This TCR was recovered from an adult with tuberculosis. Source: PBMCs, taken at tuberculosis diagnosis. The CDR3 bases are TGTGCCAGCAGTTTAGAAGCCTCAGGGGGTGGTGGCACAGATACGCAGTATTTT. Amino acids: CASSLEASGGGGTDTQYF.